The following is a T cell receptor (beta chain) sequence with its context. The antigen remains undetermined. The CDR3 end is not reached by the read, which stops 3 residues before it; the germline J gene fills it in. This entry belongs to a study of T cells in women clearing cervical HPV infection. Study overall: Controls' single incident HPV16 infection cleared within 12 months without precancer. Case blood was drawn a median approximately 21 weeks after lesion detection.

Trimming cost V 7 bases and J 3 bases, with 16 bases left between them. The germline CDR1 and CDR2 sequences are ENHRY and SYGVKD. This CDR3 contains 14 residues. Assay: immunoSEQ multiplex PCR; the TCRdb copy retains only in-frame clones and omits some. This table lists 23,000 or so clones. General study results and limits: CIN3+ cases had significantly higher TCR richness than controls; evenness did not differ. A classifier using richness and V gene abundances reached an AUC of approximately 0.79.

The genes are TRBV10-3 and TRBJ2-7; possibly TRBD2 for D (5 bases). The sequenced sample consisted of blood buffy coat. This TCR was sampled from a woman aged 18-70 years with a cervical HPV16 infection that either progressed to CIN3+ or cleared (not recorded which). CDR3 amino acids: CAIKIEGVNYEQYF. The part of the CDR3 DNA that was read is TGTGCCATCAAAATAGAGGGTGTCAACTACGAG.